This T cell receptor (beta chain) is from a study of shared clonotypes between healthy human individuals. Looking at the study overall: Researchers assigned three CD4 naive, three CD4 memory, two CD8 naive and one CD8 memory plate to each donor. General observations from the study: Limitation of the genetic and exposure-history diversity represented came from the few donors. Generation of non-shared clonotypes was less probable than generation of clonotypes shared by all four donors. Clonotype sharing among the donors was expected to vary with sequencing depth.

To note about this clone: The antigen remains unidentified.

Naive CD8 cells lacked CD45RO, underwent positive selection for CCR7 and left out terminally differentiated effector memory CD45RA+ cells. Deletions cut 7 bases from V and 7 bases from J, with 13 bases between. The CDR3 loop spans 12 amino acids. Germline V lookup: CDR1 SQVTM, CDR2 ANQGSEA. The protocol was immunoSEQ multiplex PCR, while the TCRdb copy is restricted to in-frame clones and leaves out a portion. The repertoire holds about 700,000 clones, with around 92% as singletons. What was sequenced was naive CD8+ T cells sorted from blood. This TCR derives from a man aged 25 to 45 in good health. The genes are TRBV29-1 and TRBJ2-2; maybe TRBD1 (6 bases). This CDR3 reads CSALTGFGELFF. CDR3 bases: TGCAGCGCTCTGACAGGTTTCGGGGAGCTGTTTTTT.